The 6 T cell receptor beta chains listed next were all sequenced from one sample in a study of blood T cell repertoires in COVID-19 (dated by TCRdb to 2020 to 2021). Preparation of the library involved the immunoSEQ multiplex PCR assay. The table was pulled from immuneACCESS by TCRdb, which kept in-frame rearrangements only. Such tables lose some clones; where checked, under half of the loss comes from unresolved V genes, and the rest has no known cause. The sample table shows some 150,000 clones, and approximately 91% are seen once. The top ten hold more than 2% of the sample. The sequenced sample consisted of peripheral blood. These receptors all stem from a woman aged 70 to 79 with acute or convalescent COVID-19.

The rearrangement uses TRBV20-1 and TRBJ1-2; D unclear. CDR3 length: 14 residues. Trimming left V 3 bases short and J 6 bases short, with 17 bases between. Germline-derived CDR1 and CDR2 are DFQATT and SNEGSKA (reference sequence). CDR3 protein: CSASVQKGVNGYTF. The CDR3 nucleotides are TGCAGTGCTAGTGTGCAGAAAGGAGTAAATGGCTACACCTTC.

This chain uses TRBV2 with TRBJ1-2; tentatively, D is TRBD1 (5 bases). CDR3 length equals 14 residues. Germline values: CDR1 SNHLY, CDR2 FYNNEI. V was trimmed by 5 bases and J by 4 bases, leaving 14 bases between them. The DNA of the CDR3 is TGTGCCAGCAGTCCCAAAAAGGGACTCTATGGCTACACCTTC. Translating it yields CASSPKKGLYGYTF.

The chain recombines TRBV18 with TRBJ1-3; no clear D gene. This CDR3 is built from 16 residues. Trimming removed 3 bases from V and 0 bases from J, with 12 bases in between. The germline gives CDR1 KGHSH, CDR2 LQKENI. CDR3 region: CASSPLDSNSGNTIYF. The CDR3 DNA follows: TGTGCCAGCTCACCTCTGGACTCAAACTCTGGAAACACCATATATTTT. Full variable domain (remainder filled in from reference TRBV18 and TRBJ1-3): NAGVMQNPRHLVRRRGQEARLRCSPMKGHSHVYWYRQLPEEGLKFMVYLQKENIIDESGMPKERFSAEFPKEGPSILRIQQVVRGDSAAYFCASSPLDSNSGNTIYFGEGSWLTVV.

V usage is TRBV6-5 and J usage is TRBJ2-2; 8 nucleotides agree with TRBD1. The V gene end was trimmed by 5 bases and the J gene end by 6 bases; junction bases not matched to a gene: 8. This CDR3 contains 15 residues. Germline-derived CDR1 and CDR2 are MNHEY and SVGAGI. The CDR3 nucleotides are TGTGCCAGCAGTCCACCGGACAGGGTACCCGGGGAGCTGTTTTTT. Its protein product is CASSPPDRVPGELFF.

This rearrangement joins TRBV7-2 to TRBJ2-1, with TRBD1 matching 7 bases. The V gene's germline CDR1 is SGHTA and CDR2 FQGNSA. CDR3 length equals 16 residues. V lost 2 bases, J lost 0 bases, and 4 bases stayed unmatched. The CDR3 DNA is TGTGCCAGCAGCTTAAGGGGGCCTAGCTCCTACAATGAGCAGTTCTTC. It yields the protein CASSLRGPSSYNEQFF.

The chain employs TRBV29-1 and TRBJ2-1, with 7 bases fitting TRBD1. The CDR3 has 12 residues. Trimming cost V 7 bases and J 10 bases; bases outside gene matches: 10. The germline V gene has CDR1 SQVTM and CDR2 ANQGSEA. CDR3 sequence reads: CSGRDSIGEQFF. CDR3 DNA: TGCAGCGGACGGGACAGTATCGGCGAGCAGTTCTTC.